The rows below give T cell receptor beta chains drawn from one sample of a study of cytomegalovirus exposure and HLA in healthy donors. The method was immunoSEQ multiplex PCR; TCRdb's version includes in-frame clones alone and lacks a portion of them. This table holds about 120,000 clones, around 84% found once. Sequencing was carried out using PBMCs. These receptors came from a woman under 40 in good health and CMV-seropositive. The conserved cysteine and the conserved F or W are not part of the CDR3 here. The order of the fields is CDR3 length, V gene, J gene, CDR3 protein.

13,TRBV4-1,TRBJ2-7,ASSRITGLDYEQY
13,TRBV29-1,TRBJ1-5,SVSSGQGAGQPQH
12,TRBV2,TRBJ2-1,ASSVRAGNNEQF
12,TRBV2,TRBJ2-5,ASGGLAGRETQY
12,TRBV6-6,TRBJ1-2,ASSSRPGHYGYT
12,TRBV19,TRBJ2-2,ASTVGANTGELF
12,TRBV6-5,TRBJ1-5,ASSYGSSNQPQH
12,TRBV9,TRBJ2-2,ASSSRGPTGELF
13,TRBV28,TRBJ2-3,ASTPRGQHTDTQY
13,TRBV28,TRBJ2-1,ASSLAGGPYNEQF
11,TRBV6-1,TRBJ2-1,ASSRTREGEQF
14,TRBV4-1,TRBJ2-5,ASSQRASGGPKAQY
12,TRBV7-8,TRBJ2-4,ASGPGLAGGIQY
14,TRBV28,TRBJ2-1,ASSRQGRGSYNEQF
12,TRBV5-5,TRBJ2-3,ASRTGRGTDTQY
12,TRBV5-1,TRBJ2-7,ASSPPSRSYEQY
9,TRBV10-3,TRBJ2-3,AISPGQGEY
13,TRBV27,TRBJ1-4,ASSFGGQGIEKLF
12,TRBV4-3,TRBJ1-2,ASSPTGTNYGYT
12,TRBV19,TRBJ1-2,ASSIPVANYGYT
13,TRBV10-3,TRBJ2-1,AINTGLASYNEQF
13,TRBV4-1,TRBJ2-4,ASSQGQGAKNIQY
11,TRBV9,TRBJ1-2,ASSDGQPYGYT
12,TRBV6-5,TRBJ2-7,ASSNRGRKGEQY